This T cell receptor (beta chain) was captured in a study of a mutant IDH1 vaccine in newly diagnosed glioma. Study-wide points: There seemed to be no relation between pseudoprogression and changes in top peripheral T cell clonotypes.

The table came from immunoSEQ multiplex PCR; TCRdb's copy has only in-frame clones and leaves some out. The sample has some 130,000 clones, around 77% seen once. As to this clone: The antigen is undetermined.

This CDR3 spans 14 amino acids. Germline V gene data show CDR1 as SGHTA and CDR2 as FQGNSA. The V end was cut by 4 bases, the J end by 4 bases, with 13 bases between. Time point: week 11, during vaccination. The content of each vaccine dose was 300 ug of mutant IDH1 20-mer peptide, and topical imiquimod accompanied it. The sequence was obtained from a man in his forties or fifties with glioma. Specimen: PBMCs, collected from a glioma patient whose treatment included an IDH1 peptide vaccine. This sequence joins TRBV7-2 and TRBJ2-5; a possible D gene is TRBD2 (6 bases). The CDR3 coding sequence is TGTGCCAGCAGCTCCTCGGGAGTAGGAGAGACCCAGTACTTC. It codes for CASSSSGVGETQYF.